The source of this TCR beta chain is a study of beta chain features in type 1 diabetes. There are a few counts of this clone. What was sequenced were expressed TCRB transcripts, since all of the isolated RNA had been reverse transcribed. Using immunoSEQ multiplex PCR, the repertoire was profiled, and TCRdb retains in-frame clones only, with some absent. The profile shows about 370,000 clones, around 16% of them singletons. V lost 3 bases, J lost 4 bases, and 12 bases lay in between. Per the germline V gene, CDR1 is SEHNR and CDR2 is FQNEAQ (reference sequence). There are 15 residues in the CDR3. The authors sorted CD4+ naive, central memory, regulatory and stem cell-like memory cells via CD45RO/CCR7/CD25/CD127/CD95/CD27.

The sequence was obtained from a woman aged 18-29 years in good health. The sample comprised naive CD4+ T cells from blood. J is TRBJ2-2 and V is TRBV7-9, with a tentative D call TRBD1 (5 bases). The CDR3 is CASSFTRASTGELFF. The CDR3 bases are TGTGCCAGCAGCTTCACCAGGGCTAGCACCGGGGAGCTGTTTTTT.